This is a list of T cell receptor beta chains from one sample in a study of CD8 T cells in ankylosing spondylitis. TCRdb called the 5' RACE reads again in MiXCR, with one record for every CDR3 protein. The sample yields 300,000 to 350,000 distinct CDR3 sequences, roughly 15% seen once. Sequences were obtained from blood, either unsorted or a sorted T cell fraction (not recorded which). The receptors stem from a male donor with ankylosing spondylitis or in good health (not recorded which). Both conserved end residues are part of each CDR3. A D gene is named only where the DNA matches it firmly. Rows may omit the clone size; those that give it use once, few, many or a size class.

V	D	size	J	CDR3	DNA
TRBV28	.	many	TRBJ2-3	CASSSPAAGTDTQYF	TGTGCCAGCAGTTCACCCGCGGCCGGGACAGATACGCAGTATTTT
TRBV5-6	.	many	TRBJ1-2	CASTSAANYGYTF	TGTGCCAGCACCTCAGCCGCTAACTATGGCTACACCTTC
TRBV5-1	.	many	TRBJ1-1	CASSLNMNTEAFF	TGTGCCAGCAGCCTTAACATGAACACTGAAGCTTTCTTT
TRBV5-1	.	.	TRBJ2-3	CASSLAWTPSADTQYF	TGCGCCAGCAGCTTGGCATGGACCCCAAGCGCAGATACGCAGTATTTT
TRBV20-1	.	few	TRBJ2-3	CSAPAAFSTDTQYF	TGCAGTGCTCCCGCGGCTTTCAGCACAGATACGCAGTATTTT
TRBV20-1	.	.	TRBJ2-1	CSADPGFLSYNEQFF	TGCAGTGCTGACCCGGGATTTCTCTCCTACAATGAGCAGTTCTTC
TRBV5-1	.	few	TRBJ2-5	CASSWDTGLSETQYF	TGCGCCAGCAGCTGGGATACAGGGTTGTCCGAGACCCAGTACTTC
TRBV5-1	.	few	TRBJ1-5	CASSPGPGNQPQHF	TGCGCCAGCAGCCCCGGGCCCGGCAATCAGCCCCAGCATTTT
TRBV29-1	.	.	TRBJ1-1	CSVAAGVGNTEAFF	TGCAGCGTTGCGGCAGGGGTGGGGAACACTGAAGCTTTCTTT
TRBV20-1	TRBD2	.	TRBJ2-3	CSAREGTSGRADTQYF	TGCAGTGCTAGAGAAGGGACTAGCGGGAGAGCAGATACGCAGTATTTT
TRBV27	TRBD1	.	TRBJ2-7	CASSTRTGGLYEQYF	TGTGCCAGCAGTACCCGGACAGGGGGCTTATACGAGCAGTACTTC